The entry that follows covers one TCR beta chain sequence. What it binds is not known. Profiling relied on immunoSEQ multiplex PCR, and the TCRdb table lists in-frame clones only, not all of them. The sample carries 85,000 to 120,000 clones, 70% to 90% recorded once. This sample is drawn from a study of T cell responses to AZD1222 COVID-19 vaccine. Across the whole study: Second-dose intervals of approximately 4 or approximately 12 weeks were pooled. Study-wide results and caveats: Of spike-specific TCRs, nearly half reportedly target regions left unmutated in variants. Every sample of the repertoires postdated the peak T cell response. The donors showed a predominance of white British ancestry and of females, with possible underestimation of clonal diversity.

This TCR was recovered from an adult in good health. Sequences were derived from peripheral blood, sampled on day 0 of AZD1222 vaccination.

The CDR3 loop reads CASSLVSEGSYGYTF. CDR3 nucleotide sequence: TGCGCCAGCAGCTTGGTTTCGGAGGGGAGCTATGGCTACACCTTC. The rearrangement uses TRBV5-1 and TRBJ1-2, with TRBD1 as a possible D gene (5 bases). The germline gives CDR1 SGHRS, CDR2 YFSETQ. Trimming cost V 0 bases and J 4 bases, with 13 bases left between them. The CDR3 is 15 residues long.